The T cell receptor beta chain described here comes from a study of response to subunit inactivated influenza vaccine. This clonotype was found a few times. Its antigen is still unknown. Trimming shortened V by 3 bases and J by 5 bases, and 8 bases separated the two germline ends. Germline V gene data show CDR1 as SGHTA and CDR2 as FQGTGA. This CDR3 has 13 amino acids. TCRdb re-called the RT-PCR reads with MiXCR, one entry per CDR3 protein. The sample has 560,000 or so distinct CDR3 sequences; under 9% are singletons. Study results and caveats: It was suggested by the authors that few new T cells are recruited by each seasonal influenza vaccination.

Sequencing used PBMCs from blood, obtained around 25 months after vaccination. The V and J genes are TRBV7-3 and TRBJ2-1, with D hard to call. The TCR was taken from a man in his fifties or sixties who received an inactivated influenza vaccine. CDR3 residues: CASSFNSNNEQFF. The CDR3 DNA reads as TGTGCCAGCAGCTTCAATTCGAACAATGAGCAGTTCTTC.